This T cell receptor beta chain was found in a study of blood T cell repertoires in COVID-19. Trimming removed 3 bases at V and 1 base at J, with 13 bases between. The CDR3 runs 15 residues. The germline V gene encodes CDR1 SGHRS and CDR2 YFSETQ. Sequenced by immunoSEQ multiplex PCR; TCRdb stores in-frame clones only, minus some. The data show 70,000 to 75,000 clones, with roughly 82% seen just once and under 2% held by the top ten. Specimen: peripheral blood. The clonotype comes from an older woman with acute or convalescent COVID-19. The V call is TRBV5-1, the J call TRBJ1-1; a weak D match, TRBD1 (5 bases). CDR3 sequence reads: CASSWGDGWNTEAFF. The CDR3 DNA follows: TGCGCCAGCAGCTGGGGGGACGGCTGGAACACTGAAGCTTTCTTT. The complete variable domain, with remaining parts taken from reference TRBV5-1 and TRBJ1-1, reads KAGVTQTPRYLIKTRGQQVTLSCSPISGHRSVSWYQQTPGQGLQFLFEYFSETQRNKGNFPGRFSGRQFSNSRSEMNVSTLELGDSALYLCASSWGDGWNTEAFFGQGTRLTVV.